The clone carrying this T cell receptor (beta chain) was seen more than once but under ten times. As yet, its antigen is unknown. The source of the sample is a study of blood T cells in healthy people across ages. The wider study: Template switching recovered approximately one barcoded beta molecule for every two T cells.

CDR1 is MNHNS and CDR2 is SASEGT in the germline V gene. The CDR3 totals 15 residues. V lost 8 bases, J lost 0 bases, and 14 bases lay in between. General study findings and limits: The lack of PBMC sorting stopped any conclusive naive versus antigen-experienced comparison. Age advanced and TCR beta diversity per million T cells fell, roughly linearly.

A sample-barcoded 5' primer and a J-beta primer mix were used in a second PCR of roughly 7 to 12 cycles. Every single cDNA molecule received a tag from a template-switch adaptor with 12 random nucleotides. TCRdb re-called the 5' RACE reads with MiXCR, one entry per CDR3 protein. The sample contains hundreds of thousands of distinct CDR3 sequences, approximately 49% of which appear only once. The source is a woman aged 55-69 years in good health. The gene calls are TRBV6-1 and TRBJ2-1; D is perhaps TRBD1 (5 bases). Input material: blood. This CDR3 reads CASVQGTISYNEQFF. The DNA for the CDR3 is TGTGCCAGCGTCCAGGGCACGATCTCCTACAATGAGCAGTTCTTC.